Below are 16 T cell receptor beta chains sequenced from a single sample in a study of CD8 T cells in ankylosing spondylitis. A single record per CDR3 protein comes from TCRdb applying MiXCR to the 5' RACE reads. The sample shows 250,000 or so distinct CDR3 sequences, more than 20% of them seen only once. The sample taken for sequencing was blood, either unsorted or a sorted T cell fraction (not recorded which). Receptors were obtained from a male donor with ankylosing spondylitis or in good health (not recorded which).

The V gene is TRBV2, the J gene TRBJ1-6; weak D call: TRBD1 (6 bases). V lost 6 bases to trimming and J lost 10 bases, with 19 bases between them. This CDR3 spans 15 amino acids. The germline V gene has CDR1 SNHLY and CDR2 FYNNEI. The CDR3 bases are TGTGCCAGCAGCGGAAACAGGGCACAGGAATCACCCCTCCACTTT. It translates to CASSGNRAQESPLHF.

This clonotype was detected ten times or more. CDR3 in DNA: TGTGCCAGCAGCGATCGGGGAGAGCAGTTCTTC. Amino acids: CASSDRGEQFF. The chain couples TRBV12-3 or TRBV12-4 to TRBJ2-1; a possible D gene is TRBD2 (5 bases). The CDR3 has 11 residues. V lost 6 bases, J lost 10 bases, and 10 bases lay in between.

This clonotype was picked up a small number of times. The CDR3 coding sequence is TGTGCCAGCAGCTCCCCATGGAGTGCGGGGGCATCGTACGAGCAGTACTTC. It specifies CASSSPWSAGASYEQYF. The chain combines TRBV11-2 with TRBJ2-7; a possible D gene is TRBD2 (7 bases). Germline CDR1 reads SGHAT; CDR2 reads FQNNGV. The V and J ends lost 4 bases and 4 bases respectively, with 23 bases between them. The CDR3 totals 17 residues.

The table lists this clonotype with many counts. The J gene is TRBJ1-2, the V gene TRBV29-1; D gene unclear. V lost 7 bases and J lost 6, with 18 bases in between. This CDR3 has 13 residues. Germline V gene sequence: CDR1 SQVTM, CDR2 ANQGSEA. The DNA for the CDR3 is TGCAGCGCCCGCTCGGGGTATAGCGATGGCTACACCTTC. Translated, it gives CSARSGYSDGYTF.

This chain connects TRBV29-1 to TRBJ2-5; unclear D gene. The CDR3 has 13 amino acids. CDR1 SQVTM and CDR2 ANQGSEA come from the germline V gene. Trimming cost V 6 bases and J 0 bases, with 11 bases left between them. CDR3 loop: CSVETTYQETQYF. DNA of the CDR3: TGCAGCGTGGAGACCACGTACCAAGAGACCCAGTACTTC.

This clonotype was observed a single time. The rearrangement uses TRBV10-3 and TRBJ2-1; 14 nucleotides align to TRBD2. The J segment lost 7 bases and the V segment lost 5 bases, leaving 7 bases of the junction unmatched. The CDR3 is made up of 16 amino acids. The germline gives CDR1 ENHRY, CDR2 SYGVKD. The CDR3 DNA reads as TGTGCCATCAGTCGACTAGCGGGGGGGCAAGGGAATGAGCAGTTCTTC. This gives the protein CAISRLAGGQGNEQFF.

The sample holds a few counts of this clonotype. The rearrangement uses TRBV6-1 and TRBJ2-1; 9 positions agree with TRBD1. This CDR3 contains 14 residues. Trimming took 7 bases from V and 4 from J; bases not matched to a gene: 5. The germline gives CDR1 MNHNS, CDR2 SASEGT. In DNA form, the CDR3 reads TGTGCCAGCATAGGGGACAGGGTGTACAATGAGCAGTTCTTC. Translation: CASIGDRVYNEQFF.

The CDR3 spells CASSLSGRVEGYTF. CDR3 nucleotides: TGTGCCAGCAGTTTATCAGGCAGGGTGGAGGGCTACACCTTC. The J gene is TRBJ1-2, the V gene TRBV12-3 or TRBV12-4; D is perhaps TRBD1 (5 bases). The germline V and J ends were trimmed by 2 bases and 8 bases, with 15 bases remaining between them. This CDR3 has 14 residues.

The chain recombines TRBV10-2 with TRBJ2-3; D is undetermined. This CDR3 has 12 amino acids. The ends were cut back, 6 bases at V and 4 bases at J, with 8 bases in the middle. Germline V gives CDR1 WSHSY, CDR2 SAAADI. This CDR3 reads CASRDGSDTQYF. The CDR3 DNA reads as TGCGCCAGCAGGGATGGGTCAGATACGCAGTATTTT.

There are many counts of this clonotype. V is TRBV29-1 and J is TRBJ1-6, with D unresolved. From germline, CDR1 is SQVTM and CDR2 ANQGSEA. Trimming shortened V by 4 bases and J by 8 bases, and 6 bases separated the two germline ends. The CDR3 has 11 residues. CDR3 nucleotide sequence: TGCAGCGTTGTTCCCGATTCACCCCTCCACTTT. It specifies CSVVPDSPLHF.

There are many counts of this clonotype. The gene calls are TRBV20-1 and TRBJ2-1; 7 nucleotides match TRBD2. The junction had 5 bases not matched to a gene; V was cut back by 0 bases and J by 6 bases. CDR3 length: 14 residues. Germline CDR1 DFQATT, CDR2 SNEGSKA (reference sequence). The CDR3 DNA is TGCAGTGCTAGAGATAGTAGGACTAGCAATGAGCAGTTCTTC. It is translated as CSARDSRTSNEQFF.

This clonotype was picked up a small number of times. The rearrangement uses TRBV20-1 and TRBJ1-6; D gene unclear. Germline CDR1 DFQATT, CDR2 SNEGSKA (reference sequence). V lost 6 bases to trimming and J lost 8 bases, with 17 bases between them. This CDR3 region has 14 residues. CDR3 sequence reads: CSAARGLMDSPLHF. CDR3 in DNA: TGCAGTGCCGCCCGAGGGCTAATGGATTCACCCCTCCACTTT.

V gene TRBV20-1 combines with J gene TRBJ2-7, with D perhaps matching TRBD1 or TRBD2 (6 bases each). Trimming pared 6 bases from V and 2 bases from J, leaving 11 bases between. The CDR3 covers 12 residues. The germline V gene encodes CDR1 DFQATT and CDR2 SNEGSKA (reference sequence). In DNA, the CDR3 is TGCAGTGCCGCGAGGGGGGCCTACGAGCAGTACTTC. It yields the protein CSAARGAYEQYF.

This clonotype was picked up a small number of times. The chain combines TRBV20-1 with TRBJ2-7; 8 bases are a match to TRBD2. Germline V CDR1 and CDR2: DFQATT, SNEGSKA (reference sequence). There are 12 residues in the CDR3. CDR3 nucleotides: TGCAGACTCGGGGGGGGGTCCTACGAGCAGTACTTC. Amino acids: CRLGGGSYEQYF.

This clonotype was recorded at least ten times. The chain employs TRBV29-1 and TRBJ1-1; no definite D call. The germline V gene has CDR1 SQVTM and CDR2 ANQGSEA. The V gene lost 4 bases and the J gene lost 1 base, with 7 bases spanning the gap. This CDR3 comprises 12 residues. CDR3 nucleotides: TGCAGCGTTGCAGGCGCGAACACTGAAGCTTTCTTT. It yields the protein CSVAGANTEAFF.

This clonotype was counted only a few times. The rearrangement joins TRBV20-1 to TRBJ2-5; D gene unclear. This CDR3 has 11 residues. Looked up from germline, CDR1 is DFQATT and CDR2 is SNEGSKA (reference sequence). Trimming removed 0 bases from V and 5 bases from J, with 4 bases in between. The CDR3 spells CSARDYETQYF. For the CDR3, the DNA is TGCAGTGCTAGAGATTACGAGACCCAGTACTTC.